This TCR beta chain was recovered during a study of blood T cells in healthy people across ages (dated by TCRdb to 2015 to 2017). A note on the overall study: In model experiments, template switching captured about one uniquely barcoded TCR beta cDNA molecule for every two T cells. Donors were grouped into four age groups: young (average 16 years), middle-aged (around 39), aged (around 56) and long-lived (less than 85). For two donors (one aged 18 to 29 and one aged 80 or older), the study analyzed two additional independent replicas of 1 million unique cDNA reads from the same blood draw. The study measured age-related changes in TCR beta repertoire diversity using deep sequencing normalized with unique cDNA molecular identifiers.

The library was made by 5' RACE. Sequenced on an Illumina HiSeq 2500. A second PCR of roughly 7 to 11 cycles was performed with a sample-barcoded 5' primer and a J-beta primer mix. A template-switch 5' adaptor carrying 12 random nucleotides introduced a unique molecular identifier onto each TCR beta cDNA molecule. Each sample yielded at least 2.5 million CDR3-containing paired-end reads. All of the RNA was converted into first-strand cDNA using the Mint cDNA synthesis kit, with a TRBC-specific oligonucleotide serving as the primer. All cDNA was treated with uracil-DNA glycosylase and then went through a first 18-cycle PCR with the universal primers M1SS and BC2_uni_R. As for the authors' bioinformatics: Each sample was normalized by randomly selecting 1 million high-quality reads, each carrying a distinct molecular identifier. Instead of being binned into consensus sequences, reads that shared molecular identifiers were thrown out. MiTCR, run with a Q25 quality threshold and the strictest error-elimination algorithm, handled CDR3 identification, clonotype clustering and error correction. Lower-bound total TCR beta diversity was estimated with a nonparametric unseen species model using Euler transformation. TCRdb handled the public reads itself, with Q25 trimming in fastp and clone calling in MiXCR, and kept productive beta chains. Identical CDR3 protein sequences are pooled into one entry, listed with their most common genes and DNA. These V and J calls are TCRdb output, not the study's own analysis. The sample includes about 930,000 distinct CDR3 sequences, with 25% to 35% observed a single time. Roughly a tenth of the sample belongs to the ten largest clones.

Points the paper makes about the study in general: As age increased, observed TCR beta diversity per million T cells dropped in a roughly linear way, and a significant reduction was already evident by age 40. Conclusive comparison of naive and antigen-experienced compartments was prevented by the profiling of bulk unsorted PBMCs. Compared with the aged group, the long-lived group had more naive CD4+ T cells, fewer expanded clones and increased TCR diversity, a pattern suggesting age selection. Total diversity estimates from one million sequenced T cells were considered lower bounds and underestimates. Observed TCR beta diversity correlated strongly with the percentage of naive T cells measured by flow cytometry. The CMV infection status of donors was not known, potentially confounding age-related changes in expanded clonotypes.

The donors were some 36 Caucasian individuals from Russia, aged about 6 to 100 years, who were systemically healthy. About 10 milliliters of peripheral blood were collected from each donor into EDTA-treated Vacutainer tubes. Ficoll-Paque density-gradient centrifugation was used to isolate PBMCs, with at least 6.5 million per sample. Total RNA, at least 6 micrograms per sample, was extracted from PBMCs with Trizol reagent. Naive CD45RAhigh/CD27high T cell percentages were measured by flow cytometry on a PBMC aliquot from every donor. About this clonotype: Which antigen it targets is not known. The record has no base qualities; no much larger clone is one base away.

From the cysteine up to the phenylalanine, the CDR3 has a length of 16 residues. The only DNA kept is the CDR3, 48 bases in frame from the first base. In the germline V gene, CDR1 corresponds to SGHVS and CDR2 to FQNEAQ. Trimming takes 0 bases from V and 4 bases from J, and the germline ends sit 14 bases apart. Separately, the same data were catalogued under a study of T cells of mothers and their children. As described in the second report: Nine systemically healthy Caucasian individuals served as donors, namely three mothers together with their six children. cDNA synthesis consumed the entire amount of extracted RNA, loaded at 1.5 ug RNA in each 15 ul reaction. Sample barcodes and 2-4 random nucleotides were added via the M1S primer in the second PCR. Each mother yielded over 8.5 million TCR beta CDR3 reads and each child about 3 million reads. Thymic selection similarly shapes TCR recombination output in related and unrelated pairs, with minor effect from inherited differences. Normalized repertoire overlap was always found to be slightly, but never significantly, higher in related mother-child pairs than in unrelated mother-child pairs. No persistent microchimeric T cell clones were detected, at a sensitivity of about 100 clones per million clonotypes. In the study, deep NGS was used to compare the TCR beta repertoires of mothers and children, and features distinguishing related mother-child pairs from unrelated individuals were sought. On average, the children were roughly 11 +/- 4 years old, while the mothers were approximately 40 +/- 4 years old. After adapters were ligated using NEBNext reagents, the libraries underwent 100+100 nt paired-end sequencing on an Illumina HiSeq 2000. To avoid cross-contamination, the mother libraries and the child libraries were prepared a month apart and sequenced in separate runs. Between about 500,000 and 2,100,000 distinct TCR beta clonotypes were identified per donor. Naive TCR beta clonotypes were estimated from low-frequency clonotypes matched to each donor's FACS-determined naive share, without sorting.

The chain is assembled from TRBV7-8 and TRBJ2-3, with an unclear D gene assignment. Sequencing was performed on blood. The clonotype originates from a woman aged 40 to 49 in good health. The CDR3 corresponds to CASSLALGEKADTQYF. The DNA is as follows: TGTGCCAGCAGCTTAGCGCTAGGAGAGAAGGCAGATACGCAGTATTTT.